This T cell receptor (beta chain) was retrieved from a study of response to subunit inactivated influenza vaccine. Whole-study results and caveats: The authors proposed limited new T cell recruitment per seasonal influenza vaccination.

Comments on this clonotype: Its antigen remains unidentified. The junction does not match germline at one end; this may be a read error.

The V gene's germline CDR1 is MGHRA and CDR2 YSYEKL. The CDR3 loop spans 18 amino acids. TCRdb called the RT-PCR reads again in MiXCR, with one record for every CDR3 protein. This sample has fewer than 650,000 distinct CDR3 sequences, with approximately 13% found just once. The source is a man aged 50-59 years who received an inactivated influenza vaccine. The sample here was PBMCs from blood, taken more than 35 days after vaccination. This sequence joins TRBV4-1 and TRBJ2-1, with 13 bases identical to TRBD2. DNA of the CDR3: TGTGCCAGCAGCCCCCGACTAGCGGGAGGAATTTCCTACAATGAGCAGTTCTTC. The encoded protein is CASSPRLAGGISYNEQFF.